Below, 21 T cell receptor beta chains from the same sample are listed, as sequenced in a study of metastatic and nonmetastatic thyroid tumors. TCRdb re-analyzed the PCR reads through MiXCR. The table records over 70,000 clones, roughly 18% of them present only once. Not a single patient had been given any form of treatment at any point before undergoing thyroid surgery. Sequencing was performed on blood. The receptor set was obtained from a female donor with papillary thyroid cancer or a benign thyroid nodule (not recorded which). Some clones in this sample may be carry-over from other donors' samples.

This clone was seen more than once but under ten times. In nucleotides, the CDR3 is TGTGCCAGCAGTTACCCCCTCGGAGCCCTATACAATGAGCAGTTCTTC. The encoded protein is CASSYPLGALYNEQFF. This chain uses TRBV6-6 with TRBJ2-1; no firm D call. Per germline, CDR1 MNHNY and CDR2 SVGAGI (reference sequence). The CDR3 contains 16 residues. Trimming took 2 bases from V and 4 from J, leaving 15 bases between them.

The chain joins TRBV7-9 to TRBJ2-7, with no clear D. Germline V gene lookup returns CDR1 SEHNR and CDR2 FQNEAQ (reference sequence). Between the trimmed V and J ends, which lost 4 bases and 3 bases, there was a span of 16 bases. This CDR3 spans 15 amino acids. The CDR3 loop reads CASSSPQAIHYEQYF. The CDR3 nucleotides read TGTGCCAGCAGCTCTCCGCAGGCAATCCACTACGAGCAGTACTTC.

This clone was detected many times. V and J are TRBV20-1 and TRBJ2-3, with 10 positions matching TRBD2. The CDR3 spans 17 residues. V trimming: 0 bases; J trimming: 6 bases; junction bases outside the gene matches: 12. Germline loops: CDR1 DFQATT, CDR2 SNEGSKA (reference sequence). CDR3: CSARDRGLAGAEDTQYF. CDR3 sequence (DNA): TGCAGTGCTAGAGATAGGGGGCTAGCGGGAGCGGAGGATACGCAGTATTTT.

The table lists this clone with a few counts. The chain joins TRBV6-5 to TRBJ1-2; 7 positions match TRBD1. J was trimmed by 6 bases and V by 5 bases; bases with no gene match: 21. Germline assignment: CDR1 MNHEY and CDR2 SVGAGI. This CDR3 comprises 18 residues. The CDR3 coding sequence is TGTGCCAGCAGTCATGGTGCCGGCCCACCCCTTGGACAGGATGGCTACACCTTC. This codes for CASSHGAGPPLGQDGYTF.

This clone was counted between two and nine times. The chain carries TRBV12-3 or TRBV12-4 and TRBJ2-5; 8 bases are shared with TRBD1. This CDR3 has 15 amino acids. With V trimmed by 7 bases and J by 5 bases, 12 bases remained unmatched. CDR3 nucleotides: TGTGCCAGCAACCGACAGGGGACCGAGACCGAGACCCAGTACTTC. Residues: CASNRQGTETETQYF.

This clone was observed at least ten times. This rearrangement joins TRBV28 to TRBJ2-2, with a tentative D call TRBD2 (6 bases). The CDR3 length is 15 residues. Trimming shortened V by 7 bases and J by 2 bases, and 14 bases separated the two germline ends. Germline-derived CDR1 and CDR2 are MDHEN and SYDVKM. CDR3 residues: CASKWSGLNTGELFF. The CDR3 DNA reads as TGTGCCAGCAAATGGAGCGGACTAAACACCGGGGAGCTGTTTTTT.

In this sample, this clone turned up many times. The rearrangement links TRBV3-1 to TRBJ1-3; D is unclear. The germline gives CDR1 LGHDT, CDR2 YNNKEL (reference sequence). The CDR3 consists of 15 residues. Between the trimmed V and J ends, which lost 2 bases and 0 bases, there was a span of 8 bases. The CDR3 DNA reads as TGTGCCAGCAGCCAAAATGAACCCTCTGGAAACACCATATATTTT. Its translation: CASSQNEPSGNTIYF.

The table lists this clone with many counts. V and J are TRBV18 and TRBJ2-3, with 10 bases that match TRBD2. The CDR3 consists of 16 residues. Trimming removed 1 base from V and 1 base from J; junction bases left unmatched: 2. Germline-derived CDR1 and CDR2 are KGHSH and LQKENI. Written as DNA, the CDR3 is TGTGCCAGCTCACCACAGGGGACTAGCGGCACAGATACGCAGTATTTT. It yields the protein CASSPQGTSGTDTQYF.

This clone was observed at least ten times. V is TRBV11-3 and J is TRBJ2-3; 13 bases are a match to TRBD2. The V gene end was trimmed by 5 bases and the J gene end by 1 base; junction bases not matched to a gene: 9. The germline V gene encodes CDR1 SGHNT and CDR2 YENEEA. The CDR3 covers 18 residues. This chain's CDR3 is CASSQRTSGRRGTDTQYF. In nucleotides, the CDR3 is TGTGCCAGCAGCCAAAGGACTAGCGGGAGACGGGGCACAGATACGCAGTATTTT.

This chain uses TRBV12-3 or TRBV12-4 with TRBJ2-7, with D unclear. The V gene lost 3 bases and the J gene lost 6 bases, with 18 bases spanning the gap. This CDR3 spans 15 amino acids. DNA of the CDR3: TGTGCCAGCAGTTTTCTTCCGCGGCCTCTAAGCGAGCAGTACTTC. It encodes CASSFLPRPLSEQYF.

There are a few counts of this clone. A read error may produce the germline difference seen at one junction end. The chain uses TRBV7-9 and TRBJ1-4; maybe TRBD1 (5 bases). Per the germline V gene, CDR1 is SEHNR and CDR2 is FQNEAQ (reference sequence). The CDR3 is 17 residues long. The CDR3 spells CASNLAASGWQGEKLFF. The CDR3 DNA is TGTGCCAGCAACTTAGCGGCGTCGGGGTGGCAGGGTGAAAAACTGTTTTTT.

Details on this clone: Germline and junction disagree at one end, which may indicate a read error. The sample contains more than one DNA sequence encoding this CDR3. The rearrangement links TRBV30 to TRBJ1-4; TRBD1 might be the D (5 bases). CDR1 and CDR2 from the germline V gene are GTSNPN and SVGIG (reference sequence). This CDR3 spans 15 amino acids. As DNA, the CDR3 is TGTGCCTGGAGTGACCCCGGGACTGAGGATGAAAAACTGTTTTTC. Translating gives CAWSDPGTEDEKLFF.

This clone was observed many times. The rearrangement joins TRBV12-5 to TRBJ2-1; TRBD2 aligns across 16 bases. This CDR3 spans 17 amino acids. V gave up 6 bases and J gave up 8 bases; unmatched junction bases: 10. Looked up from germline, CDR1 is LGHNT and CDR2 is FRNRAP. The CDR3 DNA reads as TGTGCTAGTGGCCCGGGACTAGCGGGAGGGCCGAGTGATGAGCAGTTCTTC. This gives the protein CASGPGLAGGPSDEQFF.

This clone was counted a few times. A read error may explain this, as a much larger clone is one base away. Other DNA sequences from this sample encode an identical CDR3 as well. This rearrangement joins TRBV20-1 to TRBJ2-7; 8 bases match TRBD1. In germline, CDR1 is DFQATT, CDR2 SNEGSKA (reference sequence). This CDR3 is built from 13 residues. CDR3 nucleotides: TGCAGCGTCCCGACAGGGGATACGAGAGAGCAGTACTTC. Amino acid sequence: CSVPTGDTREQYF.

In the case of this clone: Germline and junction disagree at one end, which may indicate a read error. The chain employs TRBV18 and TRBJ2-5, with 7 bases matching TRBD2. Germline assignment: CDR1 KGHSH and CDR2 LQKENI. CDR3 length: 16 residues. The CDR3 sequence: CASLPLAGVLGETQYF. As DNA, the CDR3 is TGTGCCAGCTTACCACTTGCGGGAGTACTCGGAGAGACCCAGTACTTC.

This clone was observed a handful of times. The CDR3 here is CASSDDSGIAGELFF. DNA of the CDR3: TGTGCCAGCAGTGACGATAGCGGGATCGCCGGGGAGCTGTTTTTT. This chain links TRBV28 with TRBJ2-2; 8 nucleotides agree with TRBD2. Looked up from germline, CDR1 is MDHEN and CDR2 is SYDVKM. V shed 5 bases and J 6 bases; nucleotides not matched to a gene: 8. The CDR3 is 15 amino acids. The full variable domain, its missing parts supplied by reference TRBV28 and TRBJ2-2, is DVKVTQSSRYLVKRTGEKVFLECVQDMDHENMFWYRQDPGLGLRLIYFSYDVKMKEKGDIPEGYSVSREKKERFSLILESASTNQTSMYLCASSDDSGIAGELFFGEGSRLTVL.

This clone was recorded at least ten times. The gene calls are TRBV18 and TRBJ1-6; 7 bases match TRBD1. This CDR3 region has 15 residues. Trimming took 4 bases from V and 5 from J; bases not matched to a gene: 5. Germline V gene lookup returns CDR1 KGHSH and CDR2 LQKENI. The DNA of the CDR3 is TGTGCCAGCTCACGCGGACAGGCCAATAATTCACCCCTCCACTTT. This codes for CASSRGQANNSPLHF.

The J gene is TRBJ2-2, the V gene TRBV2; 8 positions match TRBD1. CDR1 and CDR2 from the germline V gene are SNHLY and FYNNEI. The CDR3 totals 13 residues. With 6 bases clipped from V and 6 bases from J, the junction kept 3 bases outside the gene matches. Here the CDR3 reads CASRTGVAGELFF. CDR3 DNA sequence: TGTGCCAGCAGGACAGGGGTCGCCGGGGAGCTGTTTTTT.

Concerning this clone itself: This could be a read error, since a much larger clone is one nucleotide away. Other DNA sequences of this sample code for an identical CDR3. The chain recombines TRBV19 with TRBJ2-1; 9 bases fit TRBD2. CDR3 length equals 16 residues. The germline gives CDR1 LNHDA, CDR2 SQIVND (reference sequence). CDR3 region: CASSIRGRDHSGEQFF. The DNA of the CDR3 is TGTGCCAGTAGTATCCGCGGGAGGGACCACTCGGGGGAGCAGTTTTTC.

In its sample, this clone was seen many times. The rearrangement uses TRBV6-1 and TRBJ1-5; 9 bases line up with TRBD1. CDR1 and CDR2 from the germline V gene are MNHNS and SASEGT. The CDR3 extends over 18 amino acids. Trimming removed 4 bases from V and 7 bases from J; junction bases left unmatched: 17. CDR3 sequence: CASSAPVPGQGAWQPQHF. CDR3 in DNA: TGTGCCAGCAGTGCTCCCGTTCCGGGACAGGGAGCGTGGCAGCCCCAGCATTTT.

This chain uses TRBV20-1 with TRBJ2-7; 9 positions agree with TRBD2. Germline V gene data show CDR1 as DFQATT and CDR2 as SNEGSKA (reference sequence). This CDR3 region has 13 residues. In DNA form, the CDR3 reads TGCAGCTGGACTAGCGTCCACTCCTACGAGCAGTACTTC. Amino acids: CSWTSVHSYEQYF.